These 10 T cell receptor beta chains were sequenced from one sample in a study of B cell selection in AIRE deficiency. Conventional CD4 T cells were sorted as CD4+CD127+ cells. This table comes from immunoSEQ multiplex PCR, and its TCRdb copy is limited to in-frame clones, with some not included. This sample has 20,000 to 25,000 clones, with 95% to 98% found just once. The sequencing input was conventional CD4+ T cells sorted from PBMCs. The receptors originated from a human donor with AIRE deficiency.

This CDR3 reads CASSQAGTGVSGYTF. In DNA form, the CDR3 reads TGCGCCAGCAGCCAGGCCGGGACAGGGGTTTCTGGCTACACCTTC. The chain is built from TRBV4-1 and TRBJ1-2; 10 bases agree with TRBD1. The trim removed 3 bases at V and 7 bases at J, leaving 8 bases unmatched. The CDR3 loop spans 15 amino acids. Germline V CDR1 and CDR2: MGHRA, YSYEKL.

In its sample, this clone was seen once. V gene TRBV7-2 combines with J gene TRBJ2-2; D is uncertain. The length of the CDR3 is 14 residues. V lost 1 base to trimming and J lost 1 base, with 4 bases between them. Germline V gene lookup returns CDR1 SGHTA and CDR2 FQGNSA. Written as DNA, the CDR3 is TGTGCCAGCAGCTTAGTAGGGAACACCGGGGAGCTGTTTTTT. Amino acids: CASSLVGNTGELFF.

CDR3 sequence (DNA): TGCGCCAGCAGCCCCCTACATCAATCTGCGGGCATTCAGTACTTC. Protein sequence: CASSPLHQSAGIQYF. The chain recombines TRBV4-1 with TRBJ2-4; D is possibly TRBD2 (5 bases). The germline V and J ends were trimmed by 4 bases and 9 bases, with 19 bases remaining between them. CDR1 and CDR2 from the germline V gene are MGHRA and YSYEKL. This CDR3 region has 15 residues.

This clone was counted a single time. V usage is TRBV5-1 and J usage is TRBJ1-2; possibly TRBD1 for D (6 bases). Germline loops: CDR1 SGHRS, CDR2 YFSETQ. Trimming shortened V by 3 bases and J by 4 bases, and 10 bases separated the two germline ends. The CDR3 is 13 amino acids. CDR3 sequence reads: CASSSGVGYGYTF. Written as DNA, the CDR3 is TGCGCCAGCAGCTCAGGGGTGGGCTATGGCTACACCTTC. The full variable domain, rest sourced from reference TRBV5-1 and TRBJ1-2, is KAGVTQTPRYLIKTRGQQVTLSCSPISGHRSVSWYQQTPGQGLQFLFEYFSETQRNKGNFPGRFSGRQFSNSRSEMNVSTLELGDSALYLCASSSGVGYGYTFGSGTRLTVV.

V and J are TRBV7-2 and TRBJ1-1; TRBD1 matches at 9 bases. Losses at the gene ends were 5 bases for V and 2 bases for J; bases not matched to a gene: 6. Germline V gene sequence: CDR1 SGHTA, CDR2 FQGNSA. The CDR3 spans 15 residues. The CDR3 loop is CASSRRGQGNTEAFF. In DNA form, the CDR3 reads TGTGCCAGCAGCAGACGGGGACAGGGAAACACTGAAGCTTTCTTT.

This chain links TRBV29-1 with TRBJ2-5; weak D call: TRBD2 (6 bases). Between the trimmed V and J ends, which lost 5 bases and 3 bases, there was a span of 10 bases. The CDR3 runs 12 residues. Germline V gene sequence: CDR1 SQVTM, CDR2 ANQGSEA. Written as DNA, the CDR3 is TGCAGCGTTCTGCTAGCGAAAGAGACCCAGTACTTC. It is translated as CSVLLAKETQYF.

This chain links TRBV2 with TRBJ1-1; no clear D. V lost 4 bases, J lost 11 bases, and 11 bases lay in between. This CDR3 is 11 amino acids long. CDR1 and CDR2 from the germline V gene are SNHLY and FYNNEI. The CDR3 DNA sequence: TGTGCCAGCAGTGGAGGTCTCTGGGCTTTCTTT. Encoded protein: CASSGGLWAFF.

The genes are TRBV18 and TRBJ1-5; no reliable D call. Trimming left V 3 bases short and J 0 bases short, with 6 bases between. Per germline, CDR1 KGHSH and CDR2 LQKENI. CDR3 length: 14 residues. This CDR3 is CASSPGYSNQPQHF. CDR3 bases: TGTGCCAGCTCACCTGGGTATAGCAATCAGCCCCAGCATTTT.

The chain is built from TRBV6-1 and TRBJ1-1; D is uncertain. The CDR3 has 13 residues. Germline CDR1 and CDR2: MNHNS and SASEGT. V lost 2 bases and J lost 6, with 10 bases in between. As DNA, the CDR3 is TGTGCCAGCAGTGAACTATCGGTGGCTGAAGCTTTCTTT. It specifies CASSELSVAEAFF.

The CDR3 spells CASSSPWRGSDTQYF. CDR3 sequence (DNA): TGTGCCAGCAGTTCCCCCTGGCGGGGGTCAGATACGCAGTATTTT. The V call is TRBV27, the J call TRBJ2-3, with TRBD2 identical over 7 bases. From germline, CDR1 is MNHEY and CDR2 SMNVEV (reference sequence). This CDR3 region has 15 residues. J gave up 4 bases and V 4 bases, and 8 bases lay outside the gene matches.